The 22 T cell receptor beta chains given below trace back to one sample, sequenced in a study of shared clonotypes between healthy human individuals. The naive CD8 subset, CD45RO-negative cells positively selected for CCR7, excluded terminally differentiated effector memory CD45RA+ cells. Repertoires were generated with immunoSEQ multiplex PCR, while TCRdb's copy carries only in-frame clones and drops some. The table lists about 2,200,000 clones, 85% to 95% of them singletons. The sequenced material came from naive CD8+ T cells from PBMCs. All receptors derive from a man younger than 35 in good health. Some clones in this sample may be carry-over from other donors' samples.

This clone was found a few times. The J gene is TRBJ2-3, the V gene TRBV19; D perhaps matches TRBD2 (5 bases). The germline V and J ends were trimmed by 3 bases and 6 bases, with 13 bases remaining between them. The CDR3 contains 14 residues. Per the germline V gene, CDR1 is LNHDA and CDR2 is SQIVND (reference sequence). The CDR3 nucleotides read TGTGCCAGTAGTATTGGGCGGGTTTCGGATACGCAGTATTTT. Its protein product is CASSIGRVSDTQYF.

Notes on this clone: Other DNA sequences in the same sample also yield this CDR3. The chain recombines TRBV7-2 with TRBJ1-5; TRBD1 is a possible D gene (6 bases). CDR1 is SGHTA and CDR2 is FQGNSA in the germline V gene. Deletions cut 6 bases from V and 0 bases from J, with 21 bases between. The CDR3 has 18 residues. The CDR3 loop is CASSPTGQPMDSNQPQHF. CDR3 DNA: TGTGCCAGCAGTCCGACAGGACAACCGATGGATAGCAATCAGCCCCAGCATTTT.

This clone was seen a single time. The V call is TRBV9, the J call TRBJ2-3; TRBD2 matches 10 bases. This CDR3 contains 17 residues. After removal of 5 bases from V and 2 bases from J, the junction contained 11 bases not matched to a gene. Germline lookup yields CDR1 SGDLS and CDR2 YYNGEE. CDR3: CASSASPLAGHTDTQYF. The CDR3 nucleotides read TGTGCCAGCAGTGCATCCCCACTAGCGGGACACACAGATACGCAGTATTTT.

The sample holds a few counts of this clone. Other DNA variants within this sample encode the same CDR3. The chain recombines TRBV27 with TRBJ2-1; weak D call: TRBD2 (6 bases). The V gene's germline CDR1 is MNHEY and CDR2 SMNVEV (reference sequence). V was trimmed by 3 bases and J by 4 bases, leaving 10 bases between them. This CDR3 is built from 14 residues. This CDR3 is CASSLGGPYNEQFF. The CDR3 DNA sequence: TGTGCCAGCAGTTTGGGGGGACCTTACAATGAGCAGTTCTTC.

The chain joins TRBV12-5 to TRBJ2-3; no firm D call. The germline gives CDR1 LGHNT, CDR2 FRNRAP. The CDR3 runs to 12 residues. CDR3: CGAPPGTDTQYF. For the CDR3, the DNA is TGTGGGGCCCCCCCGGGCACAGATACGCAGTATTTT.

There are a few counts of this clone. This sequence joins TRBV21-1 and TRBJ1-1. TRBV21-1 is a recognized pseudogene. This CDR3 has 17 amino acids. The DNA for the CDR3 is TGTGCCAGCAGCAAAAGCGGTCAATGGGGGATGAACACTGAAGCTTTCTTT. This sequence encodes CASSKSGQWGMNTEAFF.

The chain carries TRBV6-6 and TRBJ1-1; D remains ambiguous. The CDR3 sequence is 12 residues long. Germline loops: CDR1 MNHNY, CDR2 SVGAGI (reference sequence). Trimming removed 6 bases at V and 1 base at J, with 6 bases between. The CDR3 coding sequence is TGTGCCAGCAGACCCCAGAACACTGAAGCTTTCTTT. Translating it yields CASRPQNTEAFF.

The genes are TRBV19 and TRBJ2-2, with TRBD2 as a possible D gene (6 bases). Looked up from germline, CDR1 is LNHDA and CDR2 is SQIVND (reference sequence). The CDR3 sequence is 15 residues long. The V end lost 5 bases, the J end lost 4 bases, and 14 bases lay between the germline ends. CDR3 sequence (DNA): TGTGCCAGTAGTCCGAGGGACTCCTCCACCGGGGAGCTGTTTTTT. Its translation is CASSPRDSSTGELFF. The whole variable domain, filled in from reference TRBV19 and TRBJ2-2, reads DGGITQSPKYLFRKEGQNVTLSCEQNLNHDAMYWYRQDPGQGLRLIYYSQIVNDFQKGDIAEGYSVSREKKESFPLTVTSAQKNPTAFYLCASSPRDSSTGELFFGEGSRLTVL.

The V call is TRBV4-1, the J call TRBJ2-7; 8 nucleotides align to TRBD2. The CDR3 runs 15 residues. CDR1 and CDR2 (germline): MGHRA, YSYEKL. The junction had 5 bases not matched to a gene; V was cut back by 1 base and J by 3 bases. CDR3 nucleotides: TGCGCCAGCAGCCAAGTCCGGGAGGGCCTCTACGAGCAGTACTTC. Protein: CASSQVREGLYEQYF.

The chain combines TRBV10-3 with TRBJ2-1; 7 bases match TRBD1. The CDR3 totals 16 residues. Trimming at V came to 4 bases and at J to 5 bases, leaving 11 bases not matched to a gene. CDR1 ENHRY and CDR2 SYGVKD come from the germline V gene. CDR3 in amino acids: CAISAPDRELHNEQFF. CDR3 nucleotide sequence: TGTGCCATCAGTGCACCAGACAGGGAGTTACACAATGAGCAGTTCTTC.

The chain recombines TRBV28 with TRBJ2-1; D possibly corresponds to TRBD1 (6 bases). Trimming left V 7 bases short and J 5 bases short, with 12 bases between. CDR3 length equals 13 residues. Looked up from germline, CDR1 is MDHEN and CDR2 is SYDVKM. As DNA, the CDR3 is TGTGCCAGCACCCAGGGGCCCCACAATGAGCAGTTCTTC. This codes for CASTQGPHNEQFF.

The chain couples TRBV6-6 to TRBJ2-7; no reliable D call. V was shortened by 0 bases and J by 0 bases, with 9 bases between the two germline ends. Germline-derived CDR1 and CDR2 are MNHNY and SVGAGI (reference sequence). The CDR3 is 15 amino acids. Here the CDR3 reads CASSYSVGDSYEQYF. CDR3 bases: TGTGCCAGCAGTTACTCGGTTGGCGACTCCTACGAGCAGTACTTC.

CDR3 in amino acids: CASSLGRESTPGELFF. CDR3 bases: TGTGCCAGCAGCTTAGGCCGGGAATCAACACCCGGGGAGCTGTTTTTT. The rearrangement joins TRBV7-9 to TRBJ2-2; possibly TRBD2 for D (5 bases). The CDR3 extends over 16 amino acids. Germline lookup yields CDR1 SEHNR and CDR2 FQNEAQ (reference sequence). Deletions cut 1 base from V and 6 bases from J, with 15 bases between.

This sequence joins TRBV28 and TRBJ2-7; D possibly corresponds to TRBD1 (6 bases). This CDR3 comprises 14 residues. Germline V gives CDR1 MDHEN, CDR2 SYDVKM. V dropped 6 bases and J dropped 1 base, with 13 bases sitting between them. The CDR3 spells CASSRDTESYEQYF. The CDR3, as DNA: TGTGCCAGCAGCCGGGACACGGAGTCCTACGAGCAGTACTTC.

This chain connects TRBV27 to TRBJ2-7; D ambiguous. Trimming removed 0 bases from V and 7 bases from J, with 10 bases in between. The V gene's germline CDR1 is MNHEY and CDR2 SMNVEV (reference sequence). The CDR3 length is 13 residues. As DNA, the CDR3 is TGTGCCAGCAGTTTATCCGATAGTCCGGAGCAGTACTTC. This sequence encodes CASSLSDSPEQYF.

This clone is a singleton in its sample. The chain employs TRBV7-9 and TRBJ1-2, with D perhaps matching TRBD1 (5 bases). Looked up from germline, CDR1 is SEHNR and CDR2 is FQNEAQ (reference sequence). The V end was cut by 0 bases, the J end by 10 bases, with 12 bases between. The CDR3 contains 13 residues. CDR3 region: CASSLALAGVYTF. CDR3 nucleotide sequence: TGTGCCAGCAGCTTAGCGTTGGCGGGGGTCTACACCTTC.

The chain employs TRBV5-5 and TRBJ1-5; D is unclear. This CDR3 has 15 amino acids. The V gene's germline CDR1 is SGHKS and CDR2 YYEKEE (reference sequence). V was trimmed by 2 bases and J by 0 bases, leaving 9 bases between them. The CDR3: CASSLGGGSNQPQHF. The CDR3 bases are TGTGCCAGCAGCTTAGGAGGAGGTAGCAATCAGCCCCAGCATTTT. The complete variable domain, with remaining parts taken from reference TRBV5-5 and TRBJ1-5, reads DAGVTQSPTHLIKTRGQQVTLRCSPISGHKSVSWYQQVLGQGPQFIFQYYEKEERGRGNFPDRFSARQFPNYSSELNVNALLLGDSALYLCASSLGGGSNQPQHFGDGTRLSIL.

This chain connects TRBV10-3 to TRBJ2-7; D is possibly TRBD2 (5 bases). The CDR3 contains 14 residues. Germline loops: CDR1 ENHRY, CDR2 SYGVKD. V was pared by 4 bases and J by 2 bases, with 12 bases between. Here the CDR3 DNA reads TGTGCCATCAGTGCGGCGACGGGGACCTACGAGCAGTACTTC. Translated, it gives CAISAATGTYEQYF.

The rearrangement uses TRBV28 and TRBJ1-2; D unresolved. V lost 2 bases and J lost 1, with 8 bases in between. The CDR3 extends over 14 amino acids. Germline V gives CDR1 MDHEN, CDR2 SYDVKM. CDR3 sequence (DNA): TGTGCCAGCAGTTTAGCCAGGCTTAACTATGGCTACACCTTC. Its protein product is CASSLARLNYGYTF.

The rearrangement links TRBV12-5 to TRBJ2-3; D gene ambiguous. With 2 bases removed from V and 2 bases from J, the gap between germline ends came to 14 bases. Germline values: CDR1 LGHNT, CDR2 FRNRAP. This CDR3 is built from 16 residues. DNA of the CDR3: TGTGCTAGTGGTTTGACCAAGGACGTTTACACAGATACGCAGTATTTT. Amino acids: CASGLTKDVYTDTQYF. The full variable domain, in which reference TRBV12-5 and TRBJ2-3 provide the parts outside the CDR3, is DARVTQTPRHKVTEMGQEVTMRCQPILGHNTVFWYRQTMMQGLELLAYFRNRAPLDDSGMPKDRFSAEMPDATLATLKIQPSEPRDSAVYFCASGLTKDVYTDTQYFGPGTRLTVL.

The V gene is TRBV19, the J gene TRBJ1-1; D gene unclear. Looked up from germline, CDR1 is LNHDA and CDR2 is SQIVND (reference sequence). Trimming left V 3 bases short and J 3 bases short, with 20 bases between. The CDR3 has 17 amino acids. The CDR3 protein is CASSIAGFDRWDTEAFF. The CDR3 region has the DNA TGTGCCAGTAGTATCGCGGGCTTTGACCGTTGGGACACTGAAGCTTTCTTT.

The V call is TRBV4-2, the J call TRBJ1-3, with no clear D. The germline CDR1 and CDR2 sequences are LGHNA and YNFKEQ. V lost 1 base, J lost 0 bases, and 4 bases lay in between. The CDR3 spans 14 residues. This CDR3 reads CASSQGDSGNTIYF. DNA for the CDR3: TGTGCCAGCAGCCAAGGGGACTCTGGAAACACCATATATTTT.